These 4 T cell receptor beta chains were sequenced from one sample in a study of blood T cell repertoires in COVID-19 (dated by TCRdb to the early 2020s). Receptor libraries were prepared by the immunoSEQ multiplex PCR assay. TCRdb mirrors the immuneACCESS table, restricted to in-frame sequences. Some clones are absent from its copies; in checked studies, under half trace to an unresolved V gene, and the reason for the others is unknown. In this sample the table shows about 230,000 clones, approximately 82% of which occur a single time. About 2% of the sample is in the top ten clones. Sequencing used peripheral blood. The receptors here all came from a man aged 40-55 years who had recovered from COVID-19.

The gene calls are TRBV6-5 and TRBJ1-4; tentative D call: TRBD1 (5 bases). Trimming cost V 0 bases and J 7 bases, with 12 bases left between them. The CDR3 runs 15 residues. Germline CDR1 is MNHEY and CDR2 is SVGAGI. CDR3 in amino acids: CASSYSWGDLEKLFF. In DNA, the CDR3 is TGTGCCAGCAGTTACTCTTGGGGGGACCTTGAAAAACTGTTTTTT.

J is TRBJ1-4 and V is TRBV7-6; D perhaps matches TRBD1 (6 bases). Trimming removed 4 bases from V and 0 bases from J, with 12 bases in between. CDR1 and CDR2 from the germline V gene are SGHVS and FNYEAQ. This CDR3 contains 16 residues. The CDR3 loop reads CASSSRGPPTNEKLFF. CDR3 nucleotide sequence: TGTGCCAGCAGCTCCAGGGGCCCCCCAACTAATGAAAAACTGTTTTTT.

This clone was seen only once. CDR3 DNA: TGTGCCAGCAGCTTGGCAGGTAGCACAGATACGCAGTATTTT. Its protein product is CASSLAGSTDTQYF. This rearrangement joins TRBV5-6 to TRBJ2-3; D is undetermined. V was trimmed by 0 bases and J by 0 bases, leaving 5 bases between them. This CDR3 has 14 amino acids. CDR1 and CDR2 (germline): SGHDT, YYEEEE.

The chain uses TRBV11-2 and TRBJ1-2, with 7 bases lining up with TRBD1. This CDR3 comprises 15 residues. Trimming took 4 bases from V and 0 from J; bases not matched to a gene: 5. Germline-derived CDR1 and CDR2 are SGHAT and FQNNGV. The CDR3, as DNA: TGTGCCAGCAGCTGGGGGACAGCGACTAACTATGGCTACACCTTC. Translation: CASSWGTATNYGYTF.